The rows below give T cell receptor beta chains drawn from one sample of a study of T cells in Graves' hyperthyroidism and ophthalmopathy. Each CDR3 protein gets one entry after TCRdb re-called the multiplex PCR reads with MiXCR. The repertoire includes hundreds of thousands of distinct CDR3 sequences, roughly 14% of them detected once, and approximately 12% sits in the top ten. Sequences were obtained from blood. The receptors here all came from a woman between 45 and 60 years old with Graves' ophthalmopathy. CDR3s include the opening cysteine and the closing phenylalanine or tryptophan. The D gene is left open where the match is weak. Clone size is shown for a subset of rows, as once, few, many or a class of expanded clone.

clone size	D gene	V gene	J gene	CDR3 protein	CDR3 DNA
many	.	TRBV11-3	TRBJ2-7	CASSIGGTTYEQYF	TGTGCCAGCAGCATAGGGGGGACTACCTACGAGCAGTACTTC
many	TRBD1	TRBV7-2	TRBJ1-5	CASSWRQGSNQPQHF	TGTGCCAGCAGCTGGCGACAGGGTAGCAATCAGCCCCAGCATTTT
few	.	TRBV30	TRBJ2-7	CAWSNWRGEQYF	TGTGCCTGGAGTAATTGGAGGGGCGAGCAGTACTTC
many	.	TRBV20-1	TRBJ2-7	CSARPPAAEQYF	TGCAGTGCTAGACCCCCCGCTGCCGAGCAGTACTTC
.	.	TRBV6-2/TRBV6-3	TRBJ2-3	CASSYRTADTQYF	TGTGCCAGCAGTTACAGAACCGCAGATACGCAGTATTTT
few	TRBD1	TRBV6-2/TRBV6-3	TRBJ2-2	CASSYVQGAGELFF	TGTGCCAGCAGTTACGTACAGGGGGCCGGGGAGCTGTTTTTT
many	.	TRBV7-2	TRBJ2-7	CASSFNKGDYEQYF	TGTGCCAGCAGCTTTAACAAGGGGGACTACGAGCAGTACTTC
many	.	TRBV24-1	TRBJ1-2	CATSDPLSTGLEGYTF	TGTGCCACCAGTGATCCGTTGTCGACAGGCTTGGAAGGCTACACCTTC
many	TRBD1	TRBV20-1	TRBJ1-2	CSARDRDRGPDGYTF	TGCAGTGCTAGAGATAGGGACAGGGGGCCGGATGGCTACACCTTC
many	.	TRBV5-6	TRBJ2-1	CASSFRGTVYNEQFF	TGTGCCAGCAGCTTTAGGGGAACCGTTTACAATGAGCAGTTCTTC
many	TRBD2	TRBV20-1	TRBJ2-1	CSAKGTSVQNNEQFF	TGCAGTGCTAAGGGGACTAGCGTTCAAAACAATGAGCAGTTCTTC
many	TRBD1	TRBV28	TRBJ2-7	CASSVRTGESYEQYF	TGTGCCAGCAGCGTCCGGACAGGGGAGTCTTACGAGCAGTACTTC
.	.	TRBV7-9	TRBJ1-3	CASSLWLGSTGNTIYF	TGTGCCAGCAGCTTATGGTTAGGGTCCACTGGAAACACCATATATTTT
.	.	TRBV5-8	TRBJ2-5	CASSFGGGAWETQYF	TGTGCCAGCAGCTTCGGAGGGGGGGCATGGGAGACCCAGTACTTC
many	.	TRBV10-3	TRBJ2-3	CAISGGRDSTDTQYF	TGTGCCATCAGTGGAGGGCGGGATAGCACAGATACGCAGTATTTT
many	.	TRBV7-9	TRBJ2-7	CASSLGGVEQYF	TGTGCCAGCAGCTTAGGAGGGGTCGAGCAGTACTTC
.	.	TRBV7-2	TRBJ2-7	CASSPRGTIYEQYF	TGTGCCAGCAGCCCCCGGGGTACGATCTACGAGCAGTACTTC
few	TRBD1	TRBV18	TRBJ1-1	CASSPSRDRPEGAEAFF	TGTGCCAGCTCACCATCCCGGGACAGGCCCGAAGGGGCTGAAGCTTTCTTT
.	.	TRBV19	TRBJ2-3	CASSRRYGTDTQYF	TGTGCCAGTAGCAGGAGGTACGGCACAGATACGCAGTATTTT
many	TRBD2	TRBV28	TRBJ2-7	CASSSLAGYEQYF	TGTGCCAGCAGTTCCTTAGCGGGTTACGAGCAGTACTTC
.	TRBD2	TRBV12-3/TRBV12-4	TRBJ2-2	CASSVSGRQNTGELFF	TGTGCCAGCAGTGTTAGCGGGAGACAGAACACCGGGGAGCTGTTTTTT
.	.	TRBV5-1	TRBJ2-7	CASSSNQRLTLSTSAYEQYF	TGCGCCAGCAGCTCCAACCAAAGACTTACCTTGAGTACCTCCGCTTACGAGCAGTACTTC
.	TRBD1	TRBV11-2	TRBJ1-4	CASSLGQGPWSNEKLFF	TGTGCCAGCAGCCTCGGACAGGGCCCATGGTCTAATGAAAAACTGTTTTTT
many	.	TRBV7-3	TRBJ2-2	CASSLRWGQNTGELFF	TGTGCCAGCAGCTTACGCTGGGGGCAGAACACCGGGGAGCTGTTTTTT
.	.	TRBV5-1	TRBJ2-3	CASSLGPGDGNTQYF	TGCGCCAGCAGCTTGGGACCAGGGGACGGTAATACGCAGTATTTT
many	TRBD2	TRBV7-8	TRBJ2-1	CASSNPVEGGSSYNEQFF	TGTGCCAGCAGCAATCCTGTAGAGGGCGGGAGCTCCTACAATGAGCAGTTCTTC
.	TRBD2	TRBV18	TRBJ2-7	CASSGSAGIGPSNEQYF	TGTGCCAGCTCCGGGTCAGCGGGAATAGGCCCTTCGAACGAGCAGTACTTC
few	TRBD1	TRBV4-2	TRBJ1-2	CASSPGPGGGGYTF	TGTGCCAGCAGCCCGGGCCCAGGGGGCGGTGGCTACACCTTC
many	.	TRBV3-1	TRBJ1-1	CASSQGITEAFF	TGTGCCAGCAGCCAAGGGATCACTGAAGCTTTCTTT
many	TRBD2	TRBV27	TRBJ2-7	CASSLTRLAGVPYEQYF	TGTGCCAGCAGTTTAACCCGACTAGCGGGAGTACCCTACGAGCAGTACTTC
few	TRBD2	TRBV24-1	TRBJ2-3	CATSGTRGHDTQYF	TGTGCCACCAGTGGGACTAGAGGTCATGATACGCAGTATTTT
.	TRBD1	TRBV15	TRBJ1-2	CATSRVDGQQGGYTF	TGTGCCACCAGCAGAGTAGACGGACAACAGGGGGGCTACACCTTC
few	.	TRBV6-2/TRBV6-3	TRBJ1-1	CASSWTPNTEAFF	TGTGCCAGCAGTTGGACACCGAACACTGAAGCTTTCTTT
many	TRBD1	TRBV28	TRBJ1-5	CASRDRVFFGNQPQHF	TGTGCCAGCAGGGACAGGGTATTTTTTGGCAATCAGCCCCAGCATTTT
once	.	TRBV11-3	TRBJ2-1	CASSPRKLREQFF	TGTGCCAGCAGCCCCAGGAAGTTACGTGAGCAGTTCTTC
.	TRBD2	TRBV9	TRBJ2-1	CASSVNSGSWGNEQFF	TGTGCCAGCAGCGTAAATAGCGGGAGTTGGGGCAATGAGCAGTTCTTC
many	.	TRBV3-1	TRBJ2-1	CASRQEYNEQFF	TGTGCCAGCCGACAGGAGTACAATGAGCAGTTCTTC
many	TRBD2	TRBV13	TRBJ2-5	CATQGVAGGEETQYF	TGTGCCACCCAAGGGGTAGCGGGAGGGGAAGAGACCCAGTACTTC
.	.	TRBV29-1	TRBJ2-1	CSVERTLYNEQFF	TGCAGCGTTGAAAGGACACTTTACAATGAGCAGTTCTTC
many	TRBD2	TRBV2	TRBJ2-5	CASSELAGPQETQYF	TGTGCCAGCAGTGAACTAGCGGGTCCACAAGAGACCCAGTACTTC
few	.	TRBV12-3/TRBV12-4	TRBJ2-7	CASSLENFDEQYF	TGTGCCAGCAGTTTAGAGAACTTCGACGAGCAGTACTTC
few	TRBD1	TRBV6-1	TRBJ1-1	CASSTQGETTEAFF	TGTGCCAGCAGTACCCAGGGGGAGACCACTGAAGCTTTCTTT
.	TRBD1	TRBV14	TRBJ2-4	CASSQDPMGQGQLLAKNIQYF	TGTGCCAGCAGCCAAGATCCAATGGGACAGGGTCAACTCCTAGCCAAAAACATTCAGTACTTC
.	.	TRBV9	TRBJ1-2	CASSVAKDGRGYYGYTF	TGTGCCAGCAGCGTAGCTAAGGACGGCAGGGGATACTATGGCTACACCTTC